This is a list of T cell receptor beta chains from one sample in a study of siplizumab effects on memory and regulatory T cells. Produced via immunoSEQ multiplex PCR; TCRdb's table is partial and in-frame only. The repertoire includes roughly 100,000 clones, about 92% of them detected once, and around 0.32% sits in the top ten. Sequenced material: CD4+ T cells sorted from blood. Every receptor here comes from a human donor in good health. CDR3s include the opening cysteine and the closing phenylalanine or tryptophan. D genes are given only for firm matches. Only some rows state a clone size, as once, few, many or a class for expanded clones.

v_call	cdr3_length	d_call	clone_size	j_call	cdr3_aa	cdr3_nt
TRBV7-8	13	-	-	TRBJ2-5	CASSSPIQETQYF	TGTGCCAGCAGCTCGCCGATACAAGAGACCCAGTACTTC
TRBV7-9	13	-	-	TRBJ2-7	CASSLGSVYEQYF	TGTGCCAGCAGCTTAGGCAGCGTCTACGAGCAGTACTTC
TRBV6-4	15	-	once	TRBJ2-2	CASSRTATNTGELFF	TGTGCCAGCAGTAGAACAGCGACGAACACCGGGGAGCTGTTTTTT
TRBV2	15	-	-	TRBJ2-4	CASSGDLLAKNIQYF	TGTGCCAGCAGTGGGGACTTACTAGCCAAAAACATTCAGTACTTC
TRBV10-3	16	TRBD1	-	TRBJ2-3	CAISEGTGVLTDTQYF	TGTGCCATCAGTGAGGGGACAGGAGTACTCACAGATACGCAGTATTTT
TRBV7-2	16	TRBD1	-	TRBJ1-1	CASSPQRTGPNTEAFF	TGTGCCAGCAGCCCCCAGCGGACAGGGCCAAACACTGAAGCTTTCTTT
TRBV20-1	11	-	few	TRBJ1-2	CSAPGTYGYTF	TGCAGTGCTCCCGGGACATATGGCTACACCTTC
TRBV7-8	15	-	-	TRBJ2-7	CASSLGGTVTYEQYF	TGTGCCAGCAGCTTAGGCGGGACTGTTACCTACGAGCAGTACTTC
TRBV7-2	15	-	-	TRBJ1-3	CASSLSVGSGNTIYF	TGTGCCAGCAGCTTATCGGTGGGGAGTGGAAACACCATATATTTT
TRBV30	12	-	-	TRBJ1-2	CAWSGRGYGYTF	TGTGCCTGGAGTGGCCGGGGGTATGGCTACACCTTC
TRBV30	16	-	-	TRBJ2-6	CACPGPARRGANVLTF	TGTGCCTGCCCTGGCCCCGCGCGACGGGGGGCCAACGTCCTGACTTTC
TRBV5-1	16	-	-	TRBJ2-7	CASSSGQEDYAYEQYF	TGCGCCAGCAGCTCTGGACAGGAGGACTACGCCTACGAGCAGTACTTC
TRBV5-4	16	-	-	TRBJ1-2	CASSPGLADMGYGYTF	TGTGCCAGCAGCCCGGGATTGGCGGATATGGGCTATGGCTACACCTTC
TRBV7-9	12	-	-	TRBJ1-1	CASSLENTEAFF	TGTGCCAGCAGCTTAGAGAACACTGAAGCTTTCTTT
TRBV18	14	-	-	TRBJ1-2	CASSLDGLGYGYTF	TGTGCCAGCTCACTGGACGGATTGGGCTATGGCTACACCTTC
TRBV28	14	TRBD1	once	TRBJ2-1	CASSPWTGGFEQFF	TGTGCCAGCAGCCCTTGGACAGGGGGCTTTGAGCAGTTCTTC
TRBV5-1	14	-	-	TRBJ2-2	CASRPMGVVGELFF	TGCGCCAGCAGGCCCATGGGGGTCGTCGGGGAGCTGTTTTTT
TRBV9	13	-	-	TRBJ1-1	CASSSRANTEAFF	TGTGCCAGCAGCTCAAGGGCGAACACTGAAGCTTTCTTT
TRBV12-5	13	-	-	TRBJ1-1	CASGTRQDTEAFF	TGTGCTAGTGGTACACGACAGGACACTGAAGCTTTCTTT
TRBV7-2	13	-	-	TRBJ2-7	CASRKGQTYEQYF	TGTGCCAGCAGAAAAGGACAAACCTACGAGCAGTACTTC
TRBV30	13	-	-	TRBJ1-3	CAWRNLSGNTIYF	TGTGCCTGGAGGAATCTCTCTGGAAACACCATATATTTT
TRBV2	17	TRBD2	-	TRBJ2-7	CASSDSISGPSSYEQYF	TGTGCCAGCAGTGATAGTATTAGCGGGCCGAGCTCCTACGAGCAGTACTTC
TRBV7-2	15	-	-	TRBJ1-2	CASSLDRGVGYGYTF	TGTGCCAGCAGCTTAGATCGGGGCGTGGGGTATGGCTACACCTTC
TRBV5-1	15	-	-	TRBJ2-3	CASSLDSTSTDTQYF	TGCGCCAGCAGCTTGGACTCGACAAGCACAGATACGCAGTATTTT
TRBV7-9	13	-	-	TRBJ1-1	CASSAQGGTEAFF	TGTGCCAGCAGCGCCCAAGGGGGCACTGAAGCTTTCTTT
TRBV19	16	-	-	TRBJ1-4	CASSTPLGGLGEKLFF	TGTGCCAGTAGTACCCCCTTAGGAGGGTTGGGTGAAAAACTGTTTTTT
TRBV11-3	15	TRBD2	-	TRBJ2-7	CASSSRDGGAYEQYF	TGTGCCAGCAGCTCCCGGGACGGGGGGGCCTACGAGCAGTACTTC
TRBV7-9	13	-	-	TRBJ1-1	CASSLSGDYEAFF	TGTGCCAGCAGCTTATCAGGGGACTACGAAGCTTTCTTT
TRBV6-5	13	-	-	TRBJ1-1	CASRKMGNTEAFF	TGTGCCAGCAGGAAGATGGGGAACACTGAAGCTTTCTTT
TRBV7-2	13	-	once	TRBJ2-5	CASSSALTETQYF	TGTGCCAGCAGCTCGGCCCTTACGGAGACCCAGTACTTC
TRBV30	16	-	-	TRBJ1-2	CAWRAKGRKTNYGYTF	TGTGCCTGGAGGGCCAAGGGGCGGAAAACTAACTATGGCTACACCTTC
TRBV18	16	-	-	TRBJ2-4	CASSPLQEIPKNIQYF	TGTGCCAGCTCACCACTGCAGGAAATACCCAAAAACATTCAGTACTTC
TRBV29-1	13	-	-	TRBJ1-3	CSVRDPSGNTIYF	TGCAGCGTCCGGGACCCCTCTGGAAACACCATATATTTT
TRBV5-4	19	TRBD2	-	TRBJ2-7	CASSPKGLAGGPINYEQYF	TGTGCCAGCAGCCCAAAGGGACTAGCGGGAGGGCCTATAAACTACGAGCAGTACTTC
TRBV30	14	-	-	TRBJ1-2	CAWSVVRADYGYTF	TGTGCCTGGAGTGTGGTCAGGGCGGACTATGGCTACACCTTC
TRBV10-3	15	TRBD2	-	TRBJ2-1	CAISSLAGGRGEQFF	TGTGCCATCAGTTCGCTAGCGGGGGGCCGGGGTGAGCAGTTCTTC
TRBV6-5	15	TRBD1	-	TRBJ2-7	CASRPYRGSSYEQYF	TGTGCCAGCAGACCGTACAGGGGGAGCTCCTACGAGCAGTACTTC
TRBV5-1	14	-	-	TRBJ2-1	CASRYLELYNEQFF	TGCGCCAGCAGGTACCTGGAGTTATACAATGAGCAGTTCTTC
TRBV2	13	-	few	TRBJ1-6	CASIASYNSPLHF	TGTGCCAGCATTGCCTCCTATAATTCACCCCTCCACTTT
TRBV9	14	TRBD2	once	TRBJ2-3	CASSNPRGADTQYF	TGTGCCAGCAGCAATCCCCGGGGGGCAGATACGCAGTATTTT
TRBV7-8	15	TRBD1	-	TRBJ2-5	CASSKDRGLGETQYF	TGTGCCAGCAGCAAGGACAGGGGGCTTGGAGAGACCCAGTACTTC
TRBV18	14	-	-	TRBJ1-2	CASSLPSGTGGYTF	TGTGCCAGCTCACTGCCGTCGGGGACCGGAGGCTACACCTTC
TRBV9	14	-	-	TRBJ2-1	CASSVGPDRDEQFF	TGTGCCAGCAGCGTAGGGCCCGATAGAGATGAGCAGTTCTTC
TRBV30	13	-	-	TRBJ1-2	CAWSVSGFYGYTF	TGTGCCTGGAGTGTATCAGGGTTCTATGGCTACACCTTC
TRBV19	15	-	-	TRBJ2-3	CASSIVKGPTDTQYF	TGTGCCAGTAGTATCGTAAAGGGGCCCACAGATACGCAGTATTTT
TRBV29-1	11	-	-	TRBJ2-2	CSADHAGELFF	TGCAGCGCGGACCACGCCGGGGAGCTGTTTTTT
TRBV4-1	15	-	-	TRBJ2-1	CASSQVFLSETEQFF	TGCGCCAGCAGCCAAGTTTTTTTATCGGAGACTGAGCAGTTCTTC
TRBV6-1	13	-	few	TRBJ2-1	CASSDRSRDEQFF	TGTGCCAGCAGTGACAGATCGCGGGATGAGCAGTTCTTC
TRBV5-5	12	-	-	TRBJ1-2	CASSLMEYGYTF	TGTGCCAGCAGCTTGATGGAATATGGCTACACCTTC
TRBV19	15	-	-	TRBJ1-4	CASSLDLIRGEKLFF	TGTGCCAGTAGTCTGGACTTAATTAGGGGGGAAAAACTGTTTTTT
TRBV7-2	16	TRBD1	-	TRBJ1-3	CASSRDRVFSGNTIYF	TGTGCCAGCAGCCGAGACAGGGTTTTTTCCGGAAACACCATATATTTT
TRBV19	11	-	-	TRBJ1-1	CASSTSTEAFF	TGTGCCAGTAGTACCTCAACAGAAGCTTTCTTT
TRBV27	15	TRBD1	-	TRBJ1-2	CASSSRKGAVGGYTF	TGTGCCAGCAGTTCTAGGAAGGGGGCAGTGGGTGGCTACACCTTC